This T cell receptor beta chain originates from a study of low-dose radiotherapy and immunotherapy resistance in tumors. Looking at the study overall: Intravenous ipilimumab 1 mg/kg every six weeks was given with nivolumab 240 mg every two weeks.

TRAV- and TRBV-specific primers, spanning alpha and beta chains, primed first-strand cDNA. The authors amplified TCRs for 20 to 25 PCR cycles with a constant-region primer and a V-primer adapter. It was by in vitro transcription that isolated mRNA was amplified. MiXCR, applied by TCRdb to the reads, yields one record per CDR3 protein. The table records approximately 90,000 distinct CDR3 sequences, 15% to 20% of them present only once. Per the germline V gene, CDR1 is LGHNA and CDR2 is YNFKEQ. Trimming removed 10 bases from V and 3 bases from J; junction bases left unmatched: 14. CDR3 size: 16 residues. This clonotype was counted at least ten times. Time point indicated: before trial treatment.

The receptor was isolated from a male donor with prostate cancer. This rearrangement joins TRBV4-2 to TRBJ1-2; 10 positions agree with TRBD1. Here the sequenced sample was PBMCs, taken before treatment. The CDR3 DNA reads TGTGCCACAGATCCCGGGACAGGGGACTCCTACTATGGCTACACCTTC. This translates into CATDPGTGDSYYGYTF.